This TCR beta chain was sequenced for a study of cytotoxic CD8 clonotypes in ibrutinib-treated CLL. Comment on this clone: Its antigen remains unknown.

Trimming took 3 bases from V and 2 from J; bases not matched to a gene: 3. Germline V gives CDR1 SGHRS, CDR2 YFSETQ. The CDR3 has 14 residues. General observations from the study: Clonality was higher at baseline than in age-matched healthy donors and tracked circulating CD8+ T-cell counts. Once treatment began, public clonotypes, which were uncommon, contracted or stayed stable.

TCRdb's table, derived via immunoSEQ multiplex PCR, lists solely in-frame clones and lacks some. The table has 250,000 to 350,000 clones, 70% to 80% seen once; the top ten hold about 5%. This clonotype originated in a human donor with chronic lymphocytic leukemia. The starting material was PBMCs, obtained at disease progression, from a patient treated with ibrutinib. The chain employs TRBV5-1 and TRBJ2-7, with 9 positions matching TRBD1. The CDR3 region has the DNA TGCGCCAGCAGCTACCGACAGGGGGCCTACGAGCAGTACTTC. It translates to CASSYRQGAYEQYF.